This T cell receptor (beta chain) was profiled in a study of T cells in narcolepsy. Study observations and caveats: Healthy controls reportedly lacked the autoreactive clonotypes serially found in patients' blood. In some patient and control memory CD4+ samples, autoreactive clones were absent. Comparing one patient's CSF and blood CD4+ clonotypes highlighted HCRT- and TRIB2-specific autoreactive clonotypes.

Germline V gene lookup returns CDR1 SGHRS and CDR2 YFSETQ. With 1 base removed from V and 3 bases from J, the gap between germline ends came to 16 bases. This CDR3 has 16 residues. The assay was immunoSEQ multiplex PCR, and TCRdb's table has in-frame clones only and misses some. The top ten clones hold roughly 0.89% of a sample with some 29,000 clones, about 90% of them seen once. Comments on this clone: Its antigen is not known.

The sequencing sample was made of memory (CD45RA-) CD4+ T cells from blood. This receptor was obtained from a human donor in good health. The chain links TRBV5-1 to TRBJ1-2; perhaps TRBD1 as D (5 bases). CDR3 protein: CASSLFGSGGDYGYTF. The CDR3 DNA reads TGCGCCAGCAGCTTGTTTGGGTCCGGAGGGGACTATGGCTACACCTTC.